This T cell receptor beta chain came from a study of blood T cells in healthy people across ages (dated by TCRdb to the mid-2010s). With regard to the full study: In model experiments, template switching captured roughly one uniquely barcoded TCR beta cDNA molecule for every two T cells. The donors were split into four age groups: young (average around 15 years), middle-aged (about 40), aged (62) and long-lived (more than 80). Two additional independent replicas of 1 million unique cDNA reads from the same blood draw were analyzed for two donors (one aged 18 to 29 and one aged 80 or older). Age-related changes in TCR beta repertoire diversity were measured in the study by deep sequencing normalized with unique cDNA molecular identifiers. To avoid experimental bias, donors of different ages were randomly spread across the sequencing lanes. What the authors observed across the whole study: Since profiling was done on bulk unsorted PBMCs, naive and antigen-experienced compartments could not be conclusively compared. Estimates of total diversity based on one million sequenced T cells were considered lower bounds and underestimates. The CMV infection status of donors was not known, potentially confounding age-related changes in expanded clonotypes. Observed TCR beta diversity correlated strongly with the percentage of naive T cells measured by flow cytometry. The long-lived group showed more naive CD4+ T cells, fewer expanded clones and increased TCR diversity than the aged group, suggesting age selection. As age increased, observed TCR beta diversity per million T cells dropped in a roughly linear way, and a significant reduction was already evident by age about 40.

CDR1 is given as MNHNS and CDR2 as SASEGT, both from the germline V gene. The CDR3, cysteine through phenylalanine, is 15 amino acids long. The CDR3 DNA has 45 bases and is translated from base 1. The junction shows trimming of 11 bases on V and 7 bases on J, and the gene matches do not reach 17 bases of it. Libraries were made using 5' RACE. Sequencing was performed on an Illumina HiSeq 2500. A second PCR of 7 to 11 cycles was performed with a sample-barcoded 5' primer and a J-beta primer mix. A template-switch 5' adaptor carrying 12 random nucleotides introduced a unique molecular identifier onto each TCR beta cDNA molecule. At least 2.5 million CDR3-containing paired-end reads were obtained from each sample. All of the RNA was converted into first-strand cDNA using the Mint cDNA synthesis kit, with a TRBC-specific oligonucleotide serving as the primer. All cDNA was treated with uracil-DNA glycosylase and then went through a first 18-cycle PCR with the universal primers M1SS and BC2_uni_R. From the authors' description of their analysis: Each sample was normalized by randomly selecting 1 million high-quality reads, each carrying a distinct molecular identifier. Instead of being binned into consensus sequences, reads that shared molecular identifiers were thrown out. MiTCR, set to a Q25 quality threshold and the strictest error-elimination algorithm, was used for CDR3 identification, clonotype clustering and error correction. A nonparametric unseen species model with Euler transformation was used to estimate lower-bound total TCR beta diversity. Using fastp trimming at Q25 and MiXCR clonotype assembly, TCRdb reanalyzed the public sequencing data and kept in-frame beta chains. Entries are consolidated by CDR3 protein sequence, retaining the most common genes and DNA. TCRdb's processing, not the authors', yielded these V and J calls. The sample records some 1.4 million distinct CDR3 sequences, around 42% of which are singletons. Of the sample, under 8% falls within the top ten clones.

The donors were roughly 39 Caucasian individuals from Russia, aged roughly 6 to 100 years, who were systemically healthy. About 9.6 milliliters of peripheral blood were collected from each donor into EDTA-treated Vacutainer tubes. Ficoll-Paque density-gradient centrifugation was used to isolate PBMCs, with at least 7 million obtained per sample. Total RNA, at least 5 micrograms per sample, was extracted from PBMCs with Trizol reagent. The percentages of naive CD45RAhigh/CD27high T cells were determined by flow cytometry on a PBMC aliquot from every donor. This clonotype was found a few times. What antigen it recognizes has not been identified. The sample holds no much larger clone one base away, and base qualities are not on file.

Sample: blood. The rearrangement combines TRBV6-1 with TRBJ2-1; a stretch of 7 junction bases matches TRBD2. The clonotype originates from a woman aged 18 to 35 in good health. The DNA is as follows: TGTGCCGGAGGGGATTATGGCGGGAGTAGGAATGAGCAGTTCTTC. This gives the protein CAGGDYGGSRNEQFF.